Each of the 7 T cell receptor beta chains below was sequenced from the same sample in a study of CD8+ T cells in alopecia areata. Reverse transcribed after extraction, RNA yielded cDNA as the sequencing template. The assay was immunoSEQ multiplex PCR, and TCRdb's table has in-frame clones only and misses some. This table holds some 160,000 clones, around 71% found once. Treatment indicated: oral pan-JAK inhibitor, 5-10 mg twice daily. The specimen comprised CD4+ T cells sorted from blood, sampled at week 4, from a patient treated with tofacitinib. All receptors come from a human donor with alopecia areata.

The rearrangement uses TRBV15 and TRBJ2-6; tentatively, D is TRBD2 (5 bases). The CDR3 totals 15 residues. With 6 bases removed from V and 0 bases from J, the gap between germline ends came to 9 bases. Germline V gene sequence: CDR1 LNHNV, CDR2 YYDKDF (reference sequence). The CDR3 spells CATRRVHSGANVLTF. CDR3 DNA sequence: TGTGCCACCAGGAGGGTCCACTCTGGGGCCAACGTCCTGACTTTC.

The CDR3 loop is CASSLALGGGQEKLFF. For the CDR3, the DNA is TGTGCCAGCAGCTTAGCGCTCGGTGGGGGCCAAGAAAAACTGTTTTTT. The chain has TRBV7-9 and TRBJ1-4; the D gene is possibly TRBD1 (6 bases). Germline CDR1 and CDR2: SEHNR and FQNEAQ (reference sequence). This CDR3 has 16 amino acids. V was shortened by 0 bases and J by 8 bases, with 16 bases between the two germline ends.

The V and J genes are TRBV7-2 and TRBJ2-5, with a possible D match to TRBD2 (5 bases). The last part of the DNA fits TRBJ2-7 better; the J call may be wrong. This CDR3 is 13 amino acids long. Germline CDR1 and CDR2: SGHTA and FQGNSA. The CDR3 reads CASSRGLSYEQYF. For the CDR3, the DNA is TGTGCCAGCAGCCGGGGTCTTTCCTACGAGCAGTACTTC.

CDR3 region: CASSPGDYEQYF. CDR3 DNA sequence: TGTGCCAGCAGCCCAGGCGATTACGAGCAGTACTTC. This chain joins TRBV6-5 and TRBJ2-7; D not resolved. The CDR3 has 12 residues. V was pared by 6 bases and J by 4 bases, with 10 bases between. From germline, CDR1 is MNHEY and CDR2 SVGAGI.

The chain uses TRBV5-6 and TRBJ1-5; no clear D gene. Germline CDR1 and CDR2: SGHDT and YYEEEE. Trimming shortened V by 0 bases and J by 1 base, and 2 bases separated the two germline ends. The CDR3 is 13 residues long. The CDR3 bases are TGTGCCAGCAGCTTGGGGAGCAATCAGCCCCAGCATTTT. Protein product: CASSLGSNQPQHF.

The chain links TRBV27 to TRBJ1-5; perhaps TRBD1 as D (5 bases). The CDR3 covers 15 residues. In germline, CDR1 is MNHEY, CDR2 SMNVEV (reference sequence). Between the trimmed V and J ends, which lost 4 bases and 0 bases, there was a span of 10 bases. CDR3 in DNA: TGTGCCAGCAGTTCCGTGGGGCTTAGCAATCAGCCCCAGCATTTT. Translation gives CASSSVGLSNQPQHF.

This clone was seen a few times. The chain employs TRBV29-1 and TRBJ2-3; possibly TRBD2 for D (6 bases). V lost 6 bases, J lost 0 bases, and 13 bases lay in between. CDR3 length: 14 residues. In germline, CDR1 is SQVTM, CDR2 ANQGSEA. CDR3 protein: CSVEGRTSTDTQYF. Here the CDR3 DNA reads TGCAGCGTGGAGGGGCGGACTAGCACAGATACGCAGTATTTT.